This entry features one TCR beta chain sequence. CDR1 is SGHVS, CDR2 FNYEAQ, per germline. Trimming shortened V by 2 bases and J by 7 bases, and 18 bases separated the two germline ends. The CDR3 runs to 15 residues. This table comes from immunoSEQ multiplex PCR, and its TCRdb copy is limited to in-frame clones, with some not included. The sample includes about 67,000 clones, 91% seen only once; the top ten take approximately 2.4%. The data were obtained in a study of T cell changes during pregnancy in multiple sclerosis. The sample consisted of peripheral blood, taken in the first trimester of pregnancy. The gene calls are TRBV7-6 and TRBJ2-7, with a tentative D call TRBD1 (5 bases). This clonotype was obtained from a female donor with multiple sclerosis, enrolled in a pregnancy study. CDR3: CASSLRGTGTEEQYF. DNA for the CDR3: TGTGCCAGCAGCTTACGTGGTACAGGTACAGAGGAGCAGTACTTC.